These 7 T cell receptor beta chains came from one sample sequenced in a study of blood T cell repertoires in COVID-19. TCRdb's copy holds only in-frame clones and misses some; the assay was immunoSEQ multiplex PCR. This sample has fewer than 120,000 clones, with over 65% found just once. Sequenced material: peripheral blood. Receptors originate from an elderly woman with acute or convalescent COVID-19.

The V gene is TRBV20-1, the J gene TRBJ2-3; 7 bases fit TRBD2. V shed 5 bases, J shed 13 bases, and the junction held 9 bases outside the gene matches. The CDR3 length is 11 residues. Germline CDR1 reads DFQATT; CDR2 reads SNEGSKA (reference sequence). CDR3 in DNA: TGCAGTGCTTCCCGGGGACTACTTGAGTATTTT. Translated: CSASRGLLEYF.

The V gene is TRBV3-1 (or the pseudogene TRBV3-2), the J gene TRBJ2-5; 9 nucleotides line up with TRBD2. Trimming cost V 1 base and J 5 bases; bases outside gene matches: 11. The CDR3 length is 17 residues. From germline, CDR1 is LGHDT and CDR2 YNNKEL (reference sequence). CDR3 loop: CASSQVGGAGGLETQYF. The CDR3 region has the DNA TGTGCCAGCAGCCAAGTAGGGGGAGCGGGGGGCTTGGAGACCCAGTACTTC.

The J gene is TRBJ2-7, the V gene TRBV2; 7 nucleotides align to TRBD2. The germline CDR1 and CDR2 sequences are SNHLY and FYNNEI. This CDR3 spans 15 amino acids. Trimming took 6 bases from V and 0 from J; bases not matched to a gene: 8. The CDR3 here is CASRRGLAASYEQYF. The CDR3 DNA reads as TGTGCCAGCAGACGCGGGCTAGCGGCCTCCTACGAGCAGTACTTC.

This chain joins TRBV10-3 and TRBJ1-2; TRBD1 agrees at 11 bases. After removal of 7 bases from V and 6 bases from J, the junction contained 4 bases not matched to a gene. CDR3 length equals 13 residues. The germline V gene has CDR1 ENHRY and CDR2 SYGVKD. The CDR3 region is CAITPDRGHGYTF. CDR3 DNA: TGTGCCATCACTCCGGACAGGGGGCATGGCTACACCTTC.

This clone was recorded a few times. DNA of the CDR3: TGTGCCAGCTCACCCGGGGATCCCAGGGGTGGAGGCTACACCTTC. Translating it yields CASSPGDPRGGGYTF. J is TRBJ1-2 and V is TRBV18; tentatively, D is TRBD1 (6 bases). The germline gives CDR1 KGHSH, CDR2 LQKENI. V was clipped by 3 bases and J by 8 bases, with 19 bases between them. The CDR3 spans 15 residues.

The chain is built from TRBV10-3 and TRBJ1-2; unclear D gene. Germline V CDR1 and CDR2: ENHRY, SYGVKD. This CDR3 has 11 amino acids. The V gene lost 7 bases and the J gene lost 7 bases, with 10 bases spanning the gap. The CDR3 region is CAIIREGGYTF. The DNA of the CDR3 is TGTGCCATCATTCGCGAGGGTGGCTACACCTTC.

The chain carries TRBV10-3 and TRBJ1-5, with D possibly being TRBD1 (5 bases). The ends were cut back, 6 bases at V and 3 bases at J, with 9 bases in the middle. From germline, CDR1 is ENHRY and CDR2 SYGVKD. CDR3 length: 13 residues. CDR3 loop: CAISGGSNQPQHF. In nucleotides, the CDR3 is TGTGCCATCAGCGGGGGGTCCAATCAGCCCCAGCATTTT.